This T cell receptor (beta chain) emerged from a study of immune aging and cytomegalovirus after organ transplant (dated by TCRdb to the early 2020s). For the study in its entirety: All transplant recipients received three-drug immunosuppression with prednisone, tacrolimus, and mycophenolate.

On the study overall, not on this receptor specifically: A larger share of large clones was made up of TEMRA cells, and in the seven largest clones (approximately 2,000 cells) aged and TEMRA cells were gained while TCM cells were lost. Aged-phenotype cells increased post-transplant regardless of clone size, earlier in large clones (days 200-264) than small clones, following viremia. Because CD57 was not measured in the sequencing data, a conservative gene-based aging definition was used instead.

A remark on this clonotype: Its antigen has not been determined. No quality values exist for individual bases; no much larger clone is one base distant.

The intended sense of this specimen's time point label: five sample-tagged time points from pre-transplant (day -1) to day 368 post-transplant, pooled. Thawed PBMC were stimulated for 12 hours with a CMV IE-1 overlapping peptide library without transport inhibitors. After being thawed and rested overnight, the cells were stimulated in R10 medium along with CD28/CD49d costimulation. The IE-1 peptide library was made up of 15-amino-acid peptides with 11-amino-acid overlaps. Each time point was barcoded with BD Single-Cell Multiplexing Kit Sample Tags, pooled, and stained with oligo-conjugated anti-CD45RA plus sorting antibodies. A BD FACSAria III was used to sort CMV-responsive CD8+CD137+ and CD4+CD154+ T cells at 4-way purity. Blood samples were drawn into EDTA vacutainers and processed by Ficoll gradient within 1-24 hours. Libraries came from single-cell sequencing. The data were produced on an Illumina NovaSeq 6000. The BD Rhapsody Targeted mRNA and AbSeq Reagent Kit, in a microwell format, was used for cell capture and library preparation. Libraries covered TCR, sample tags, AbSeq, and targeted mRNA from the Human T-Cell Expression Panel plus custom TOX and TOX2 primers. Sequencing of the libraries was done on an Illumina NovaSeq. Per the original workflow: The analysis covered about 9,800 cells in total, of which over 7,000 were CD8 T cells and about 4,500 were CD8 T cells with an identifiable TCR CDR3. The BD Rhapsody Targeted Analysis Pipeline, including V(D)J processing, was run on the Seven Bridges Genomics platform to process the raw data. Quality control, Sample Tag demultiplexing with Lex-BDSMK, clone identification with VDJ Explorer, and Seurat clustering were performed in SeqGeq 1.6.0. A clone was considered non-expanded if it made up <1% of CD8 T cells, and considered a clonal expansion if it made up >2.5% of the sample. The raw public data were reprocessed by TCRdb itself: fastp quality trimming at Q25, MiXCR clonotype calling, in-frame beta chains only. Duplicate CDR3 protein sequences are folded into a single record with the most common DNA and genes. It is TCRdb's table, rather than the study itself, that gives the V and J calls and clone size. Here the sample has about 21,000 distinct CDR3 sequences; roughly a third occur a single time. The ten largest account for 25% to 30% of the sample.

The sequenced sample was CMV peptide-activated CD4+ and CD8+ T cells sorted from blood, obtained at five time points, pooled. Sample cell subset or site, as interpreted from the label and publication: sorted CD8+CD137+ and CD4+CD154+ T cells after 12 h CMV IE-1 peptide stimulation. The clonotype originates from a female donor who had a heart transplant and CMV viremia.

The CDR3 region has the sequence CAWSVRGALEAFF. The DNA sequence is given as TGTGCCTGGAGTGTCAGGGGCGCCCTGGAAGCTTTCTTT. The rearranged chain carries TRBV30 and TRBJ1-1; 6 matching bases give a weak D call of TRBD1. Reading from cysteine to phenylalanine, the CDR3 counts 13 amino acids. Only CDR3 DNA remains: 39 bases, in frame from the first base. Per the germline V gene (reference sequence), GTSNPN is the CDR1 and SVGIG is the CDR2. Relative to germline, V is 0 bases shorter and J is 8 bases shorter, with 13 bases between their ends.